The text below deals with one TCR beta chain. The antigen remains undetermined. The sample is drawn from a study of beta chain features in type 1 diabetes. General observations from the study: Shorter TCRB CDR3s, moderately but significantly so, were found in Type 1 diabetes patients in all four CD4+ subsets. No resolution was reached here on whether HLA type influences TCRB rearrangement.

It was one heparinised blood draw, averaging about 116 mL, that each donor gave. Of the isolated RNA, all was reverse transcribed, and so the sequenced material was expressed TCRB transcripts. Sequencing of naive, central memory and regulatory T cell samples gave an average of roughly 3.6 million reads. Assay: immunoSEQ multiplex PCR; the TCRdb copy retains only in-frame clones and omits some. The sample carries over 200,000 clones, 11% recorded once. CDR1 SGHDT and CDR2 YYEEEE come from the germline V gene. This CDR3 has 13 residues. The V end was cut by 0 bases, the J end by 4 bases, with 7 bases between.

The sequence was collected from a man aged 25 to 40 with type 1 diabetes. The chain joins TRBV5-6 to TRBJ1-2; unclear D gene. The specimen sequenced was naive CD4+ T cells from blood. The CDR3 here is CASSLGRGYGYTF. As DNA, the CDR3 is TGTGCCAGCAGCTTGGGGCGCGGCTATGGCTACACCTTC.